This paragraph reports one T cell receptor (beta chain). A Seattle source enrolled patients during active infection and followed them longitudinally. These data come from a study of blood T cell repertoires in COVID-19. About the study: The samples span acute and convalescent COVID-19 from the United States, Italy and Spain. PBMCs, B-cell-depleted T cells, or T cells were the source of the cDNA or gDNA that made up the material.

The table came from immunoSEQ multiplex PCR; TCRdb's copy has only in-frame clones and leaves some out. The profile shows about 280,000 clones, 86% of them singletons. Sequenced input: peripheral blood. The sequence was collected from a woman aged 65 to 85 with COVID-19, enrolled during active disease.

The CDR3 DNA is TGCGCCAGCAGCTTGACAGCGGGGGGCTTGGGGGAGCAGTTCTTC. Its translation is CASSLTAGGLGEQFF. J is TRBJ2-1 and V is TRBV5-1, with 9 positions matching TRBD2. Per the germline V gene, CDR1 is SGHRS and CDR2 is YFSETQ. The CDR3 covers 15 residues. V was pared by 1 base and J by 10 bases, with 9 bases of the junction left unmatched.